Below are 15 T cell receptor beta chains sequenced from a single sample in a study of blood T cell repertoires in COVID-19. Repertoires were generated with immunoSEQ multiplex PCR, while TCRdb's copy carries only in-frame clones and drops some. The repertoire has 150,000 to 200,000 clones, around 85% of them found once; the top ten carry 9.5% to 12%. Specimen: peripheral blood. The receptors originated from a woman aged 55-69 years with COVID-19, enrolled during active disease.

The rearrangement joins TRBV3-1 (or the pseudogene TRBV3-2) to TRBJ2-2; 9 bases line up with TRBD2. This CDR3 comprises 15 residues. Germline V CDR1 and CDR2: LGHDT, YNNKEL (reference sequence). The J segment lost 7 bases and the V segment lost 4 bases, leaving 7 bases of the junction unmatched. CDR3 region: CASSRLAAQGGELFF. The CDR3 DNA follows: TGTGCCAGCAGCCGACTAGCGGCCCAAGGCGGGGAGCTGTTTTTT.

This chain uses TRBV5-1 with TRBJ2-2; 7 nucleotides agree with TRBD2. Germline trimming cut 7 bases from V and 3 bases from J; bases unmatched to any gene: 6. The germline V gene encodes CDR1 SGHRS and CDR2 YFSETQ. This CDR3 comprises 14 residues. CDR3 in DNA: TGCGCCAGCGGAGGGAGGGGAGACACCGGGGAGCTGTTTTTT. Protein product: CASGGRGDTGELFF.

This rearrangement joins TRBV12-3 or TRBV12-4 to TRBJ1-4, with D possibly matching TRBD1 (5 bases). The V gene lost 6 bases and the J gene lost 8 bases, with 10 bases spanning the gap. The CDR3 is made up of 12 amino acids. The CDR3 here is CASSRRGEKLFF. CDR3 bases: TGTGCCAGCAGCCGGCGGGGGGAAAAACTGTTTTTT.

This clone was observed a few times. The V and J genes are TRBV9 and TRBJ1-2; a weak D match, TRBD1 (5 bases). Germline V lookup: CDR1 SGDLS, CDR2 YYNGEE. There are 13 residues in the CDR3. V was shortened by 0 bases and J by 7 bases, with 10 bases between the two germline ends. The CDR3 reads CASSVGSRAGYTF. The CDR3 DNA reads as TGTGCCAGCAGCGTAGGAAGCAGGGCTGGCTACACCTTC.

CDR3: CASSPGIGRGYTF. The CDR3 region has the DNA TGTGCCAGCAGCCCCGGGATTGGAAGGGGCTACACCTTC. This chain uses TRBV3-1 (or the pseudogene TRBV3-2) with TRBJ1-2; D is undetermined. CDR1 LGHDT and CDR2 YNNKEL come from the germline V gene (reference sequence). Trimming pared 4 bases from V and 8 bases from J, leaving 14 bases between. The CDR3 is made up of 13 amino acids.

The chain employs TRBV24-1 and TRBJ1-5; D is possibly TRBD1 (5 bases). CDR3 size: 14 residues. CDR1 KGHDR and CDR2 SFDVKD come from the germline V gene. V was pared by 2 bases and J by 6 bases, with 10 bases between. The CDR3 sequence: CATSDSGGGQPQHF. The DNA for the CDR3 is TGTGCCACCAGTGATTCGGGGGGAGGTCAGCCCCAGCATTTT.

CDR3 nucleotides: TGTGCCAGCAGCTTGAGACAGGGCGAATGGAATGAGCAGTTCTTC. Translation gives CASSLRQGEWNEQFF. The V and J genes are TRBV11-3 and TRBJ2-1; the match to TRBD1 covers 7 bases. Germline V gives CDR1 SGHNT, CDR2 YENEEA. Trimming removed 3 bases from V and 7 bases from J; junction bases left unmatched: 9. There are 15 residues in the CDR3.

This clone is termed medium-sized. This chain links TRBV25-1 with TRBJ2-1; 12 bases are a match to TRBD2. After removal of 2 bases from V and 8 bases from J, the junction contained 7 bases not matched to a gene. This CDR3 is built from 16 residues. CDR1 and CDR2 (germline): MGHDK, SYGVNS. CDR3 in amino acids: CASSEESSGGGYEQFF. The CDR3 nucleotides are TGTGCCAGCAGTGAAGAATCTAGCGGGGGGGGATATGAGCAGTTCTTC.

The V gene is TRBV11-3, the J gene TRBJ2-7; TRBD2 aligns across 7 bases. Germline-derived CDR1 and CDR2 are SGHNT and YENEEA. The CDR3 totals 14 residues. With V trimmed by 5 bases and J by 9 bases, 13 bases remained unmatched. The CDR3 region is CASSLRTRAAGQYF. CDR3 sequence (DNA): TGTGCCAGCAGCCTCCGGACTAGAGCCGCCGGGCAGTACTTC.

This clone was counted once. The rearrangement joins TRBV15 to TRBJ2-1, with 11 bases fitting TRBD2. The germline gives CDR1 LNHNV, CDR2 YYDKDF (reference sequence). The CDR3 spans 14 residues. Germline trimming cut 6 bases from V and 9 bases from J; bases unmatched to any gene: 7. The CDR3 DNA reads as TGTGCCACCAGACTAGCGGGAGATCGTAGTGAGCAGTTCTTC. Amino acid sequence: CATRLAGDRSEQFF.

The sample holds one count of this clone. This sequence joins TRBV6-2 or TRBV6-3 and TRBJ1-1; TRBD1 aligns across 7 bases. The germline V gene encodes CDR1 MNHEY and CDR2 SVGEGT. V dropped 5 bases and J dropped 8; count of bases not matched to a gene: 2. The CDR3 loop spans 11 amino acids. CDR3 sequence reads: CASSRTGEAFF. The CDR3, as DNA: TGTGCCAGCAGTCGGACAGGAGAAGCTTTCTTT.

The chain recombines TRBV24-1 with TRBJ1-3; 8 nucleotides line up with TRBD1. The CDR3 covers 15 residues. Trimming removed 2 bases from V and 4 bases from J; junction bases left unmatched: 3. The germline CDR1 and CDR2 sequences are KGHDR and SFDVKD. The CDR3 DNA reads TGTGCCACCAGTGATTCCAGGGGGCCCGGAAACACCATATATTTT. Translated: CATSDSRGPGNTIYF.

The table lists this clone with a few counts. This rearrangement joins TRBV5-4 to TRBJ2-3; perhaps TRBD1 as D (6 bases). The length of the CDR3 is 14 residues. Looked up from germline, CDR1 is SGHNT and CDR2 is YYREEE (reference sequence). Trimming pared 0 bases from V and 1 base from J, leaving 6 bases between. The CDR3 coding sequence is TGTGCCAGCAGCTTGGACAGGGGCACAGATACGCAGTATTTT. Protein product: CASSLDRGTDTQYF.

The chain joins TRBV5-1 to TRBJ2-7; D is unresolved. The germline V and J ends were trimmed by 4 bases and 4 bases, with 6 bases remaining between them. The CDR3 consists of 11 residues. Germline CDR1 SGHRS, CDR2 YFSETQ. In DNA, the CDR3 is TGCGCCAGCAGCGAGTTATACGAGCAGTACTTC. Protein: CASSELYEQYF.

The chain uses TRBV7-2 and TRBJ2-7, with 10 bases fitting TRBD2. CDR1 is SGHTA and CDR2 is FQGNSA in the germline V gene. With 5 bases clipped from V and 2 bases from J, the junction kept 3 bases outside the gene matches. This CDR3 has 14 amino acids. In DNA form, the CDR3 reads TGTGCCAGCAGCCGGACTAGCGGTACCTACGAGCAGTACTTC. It is translated as CASSRTSGTYEQYF.